This TCR beta chain was profiled in a study of beta chain features in type 1 diabetes. This clone was found a few times. Its specificity is not known. The CDR3 totals 13 residues. The study, taken as a whole, reports: Researchers reported that naive, central memory and Treg TCRB repertoires appeared more similar in patients than in healthy donors. All four CD4+ subsets from Type 1 diabetes patients carried moderately but significantly shorter TCRB CDR3s. Shorter templates may be favored by PCR, equally so in patients and controls.

TCRB transcripts that were expressed got sequenced, as all of the isolated RNA had been reverse transcribed. Some clones are missing from TCRdb's copy, which holds only in-frame ones; the method was immunoSEQ multiplex PCR. This table holds over 600,000 clones, roughly 12% found once. Averaging about 116 mL, one heparinised blood draw came from each individual donor. Staining for CD45RO/CCR7/CD25/CD127/CD95/CD27 allowed sorting of CD4+ naive, central memory, regulatory and stem cell-like memory cells. This receptor was identified in a man aged 30 to 45 with type 1 diabetes. The sample was naive CD4+ T cells from blood. The chain carries TRBV21-1 and TRBJ1-2. TRBV21-1 is deemed a pseudogene. The CDR3 loop reads CASSKGRLRGYTF. The CDR3 DNA follows: TGTGCCAGCAGCAAAGGACGGCTAAGGGGCTACACCTTC.